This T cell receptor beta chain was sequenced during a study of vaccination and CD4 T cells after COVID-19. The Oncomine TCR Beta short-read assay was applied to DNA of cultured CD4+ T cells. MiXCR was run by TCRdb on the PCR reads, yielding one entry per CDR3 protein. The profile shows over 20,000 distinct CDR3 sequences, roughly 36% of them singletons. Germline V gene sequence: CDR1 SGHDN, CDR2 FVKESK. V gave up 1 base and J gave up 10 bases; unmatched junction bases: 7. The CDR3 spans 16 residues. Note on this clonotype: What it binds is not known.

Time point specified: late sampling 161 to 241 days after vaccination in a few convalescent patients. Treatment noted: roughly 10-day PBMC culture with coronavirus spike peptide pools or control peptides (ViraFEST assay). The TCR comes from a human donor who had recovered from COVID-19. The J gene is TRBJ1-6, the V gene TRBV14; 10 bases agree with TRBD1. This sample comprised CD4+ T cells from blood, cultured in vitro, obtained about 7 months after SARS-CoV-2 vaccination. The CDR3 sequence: CASSQVLTGGGSPLHF. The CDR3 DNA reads TGTGCCAGCAGCCAAGTCCTGACAGGGGGCGGATCACCCCTCCACTTT.